A selection of T cell receptor beta chains follows, all from one sample in a study of cytomegalovirus exposure and HLA in healthy donors. The method was immunoSEQ multiplex PCR; TCRdb's version includes in-frame clones alone and lacks a portion of them. The sample yields 180,000 or so clones, under 80% seen once. The material sequenced was PBMCs. The receptors here all came from a man aged 40-49 years in good health and CMV-seronegative. The CDR3 runs from the conserved cysteine through the conserved F or W. D genes are given only for firm matches. Size tells how often a clone was seen (once, few, many) or the class of an expanded clone, and some rows leave it out.

DNA: TGTGCCAGCAGGCCCCCGGGGGGGGGAGAAAAACTGTTTTTT
CDR3: CASRPPGGGEKLFF
D: -
J: TRBJ1-4
V: TRBV7-2
size: -

DNA: TGTGCCAGCAGTTTATTTTGGACAGGGGAGGATGAAAAACTGTTTTTT
CDR3: CASSLFWTGEDEKLFF
D: TRBD1
J: TRBJ1-4
V: TRBV28
size: -

DNA: TGTGCCAGCAGTCTCCCCGGGACTAGCGGGGGGTCGAAGTATTTT
CDR3: CASSLPGTSGGSKYF
D: TRBD2
J: TRBJ2-3
V: TRBV28
size: -

DNA: TGTGCCAGCAGCTTAAAGGGCGAGGGGCTAGCGGGAGTTTCATGGTACTTC
CDR3: CASSLKGEGLAGVSWYF
D: TRBD2
J: TRBJ2-4
V: TRBV7-3
size: -

DNA: TGTGCCAGCAGTTTGGGATCGGGGGGGGCGGGTGGCTACACCTTC
CDR3: CASSLGSGGAGGYTF
D: -
J: TRBJ1-2
V: TRBV2
size: -

DNA: TGTGCCAGTAGTCCAGGGACAGGGGGATTCACTGAAGCTTTCTTT
CDR3: CASSPGTGGFTEAFF
D: TRBD1
J: TRBJ1-1
V: TRBV19
size: -

DNA: TGTGCCAGCAGCCTGACAGGGCGAGAAACTGAAGCTTTCTTT
CDR3: CASSLTGRETEAFF
D: TRBD1
J: TRBJ1-1
V: TRBV7-3
size: -

DNA: TGTGCCAGCAGTTACCCCCCCGGACGGGGGTATGAGCAGTTCTTC
CDR3: CASSYPPGRGYEQFF
D: -
J: TRBJ2-1
V: TRBV6-6
size: -

DNA: TGTGCCAGTAGTGACGGGACTAGCGGGGACTACGAGCAGTACTTC
CDR3: CASSDGTSGDYEQYF
D: TRBD2
J: TRBJ2-7
V: TRBV19
size: few

DNA: TGTGCCAGCAGCGTAGGGACAGGTCACTATGGCTACACCTTC
CDR3: CASSVGTGHYGYTF
D: TRBD1
J: TRBJ1-2
V: TRBV9
size: -

DNA: TGCGCCAGCAGCCCTGCTTGGACAGGGGCCTACGAGCAGTACTTC
CDR3: CASSPAWTGAYEQYF
D: TRBD1
J: TRBJ2-7
V: TRBV5-1
size: -

DNA: TGTGCCACCAGCAGAGATCTGGGCCAGCTTATTCACACTGAAGCTTTCTTT
CDR3: CATSRDLGQLIHTEAFF
D: -
J: TRBJ1-1
V: TRBV15
size: -

DNA: TGTGCCAGTAGTTTCTCTACGGACAGAATTGGTTCACCCCTCCACTTT
CDR3: CASSFSTDRIGSPLHF
D: -
J: TRBJ1-6
V: TRBV19
size: -

DNA: TGTGCCAGCAGCACCAACAGGGATTCACCCCTCCACTTT
CDR3: CASSTNRDSPLHF
D: -
J: TRBJ1-6
V: TRBV11-3
size: -

DNA: TGTGCCAGAAGGGCGACTAGCGGGAGGGGGTCTGGGGCCAACGTCCTGACTTTC
CDR3: CARRATSGRGSGANVLTF
D: TRBD2
J: TRBJ2-6
V: TRBV5-3
size: -

DNA: TGCGCCAGCAGCTTGATATGGGGGCAGGACAATGAGCAGTTCTTC
CDR3: CASSLIWGQDNEQFF
D: -
J: TRBJ2-1
V: TRBV5-1
size: -

DNA: TGTGCCAGCAACTCAGGGGGCGTTCTTCAAGAGACCCAGTACTTC
CDR3: CASNSGGVLQETQYF
D: TRBD1
J: TRBJ2-5
V: TRBV2
size: -

DNA: TGTGCCAGCAGCTTAAACGGGGGGGGATCCTACGAGCAGTACTTC
CDR3: CASSLNGGGSYEQYF
D: TRBD2
J: TRBJ2-7
V: TRBV7-2
size: few

DNA: TGTGCCAGTAGTATCGGAGGCGGGAGGAAATACAATGAGCAGTTCTTC
CDR3: CASSIGGGRKYNEQFF
D: TRBD2
J: TRBJ2-1
V: TRBV19
size: -

DNA: TGTGCCAGTAACCGCCCCGGACTAGCGGGAGCTGACAATGAGCAGTTCTTC
CDR3: CASNRPGLAGADNEQFF
D: TRBD2
J: TRBJ2-1
V: TRBV19
size: -

DNA: TGTGCCAGCAGCCGGAGTGCGGGACAGGGGAGGGAGACCCAGTACTTC
CDR3: CASSRSAGQGRETQYF
D: TRBD1
J: TRBJ2-5
V: TRBV7-2
size: -

DNA: TGCGCCAGCAGCTCCGAAACAGGGCTCACTGAAGCTTTCTTT
CDR3: CASSSETGLTEAFF
D: -
J: TRBJ1-1
V: TRBV5-1
size: -

DNA: TGTGCCAGCAACACGGGGTCTCTCGGGTACAATGAGCAGTTCTTC
CDR3: CASNTGSLGYNEQFF
D: -
J: TRBJ2-1
V: TRBV16
size: few

DNA: TGTGCCAGCAGCACTCTACTACAAGAGAACACTGAAGCTTTCTTT
CDR3: CASSTLLQENTEAFF
D: -
J: TRBJ1-1
V: TRBV5-6
size: once

DNA: TGTGCCAGCAGCTTACAGCGGGAGGCCCACAATGAGCAGTTCTTC
CDR3: CASSLQREAHNEQFF
D: TRBD2
J: TRBJ2-1
V: TRBV7-9
size: -

DNA: TGTGCCAGCAGCTTAGATGTATCCCGCGGACAGCCCCAGCATTTT
CDR3: CASSLDVSRGQPQHF
D: -
J: TRBJ1-5
V: TRBV7-2
size: -

DNA: TGCGCCAGCAGGACCAGGGGCAATCAGCCCCAGCATTTT
CDR3: CASRTRGNQPQHF
D: -
J: TRBJ1-5
V: TRBV10-1
size: few

DNA: TGCGCCAGCAGCTTGTTGCTTCGGGGAGAAGACACTGAAGCTTTCTTT
CDR3: CASSLLLRGEDTEAFF
D: -
J: TRBJ1-1
V: TRBV5-1
size: -

DNA: TGTGCCAGCAGTGAGGGACTAGGGGAGACCGGGGAGCTGTTTTTT
CDR3: CASSEGLGETGELFF
D: TRBD2
J: TRBJ2-2
V: TRBV6-4
size: -

DNA: TGTGCCAGCAGCCAAGGGCTAGCGGGAGGGGACGAGCAGTACTTC
CDR3: CASSQGLAGGDEQYF
D: TRBD2
J: TRBJ2-7
V: TRBV4-2
size: few

DNA: TGTGCCAGCAGTGACCCGGGACAGAGTTCCGAGCAGTACTTC
CDR3: CASSDPGQSSEQYF
D: TRBD1
J: TRBJ2-7
V: TRBV6-1
size: once

DNA: TGTGCCAGCAGCCGGGACACAGAAAAACTGTTTTTT
CDR3: CASSRDTEKLFF
D: -
J: TRBJ1-4
V: TRBV19
size: -

DNA: TGTGCCACCACAGGGACAGGGTGGGGCAATCAGCCCCAGCATTTT
CDR3: CATTGTGWGNQPQHF
D: TRBD1
J: TRBJ1-5
V: TRBV6-1
size: -

DNA: TGTGCCAGCAGCTGGCAGACAGGGGGATCACCCCTCCACTTT
CDR3: CASSWQTGGSPLHF
D: TRBD1
J: TRBJ1-6
V: TRBV5-6
size: -

DNA: TGCGCCAGCAGCTTGGCCGAGTCCAATGAGCAGTTCTTC
CDR3: CASSLAESNEQFF
D: -
J: TRBJ2-1
V: TRBV5-1
size: -

DNA: TGTGCCAGCAGCTTTGGGACTAGAAACTACGAGCAGTACTTC
CDR3: CASSFGTRNYEQYF
D: TRBD2
J: TRBJ2-7
V: TRBV13
size: -

DNA: TGTGCCAGCAGCGGGGACACCATATTCTCTGGGGCCAACGTCCTGACTTTC
CDR3: CASSGDTIFSGANVLTF
D: -
J: TRBJ2-6
V: TRBV7-2
size: many

DNA: TGTGCCAGCAGTGAAGCGCGGAGGCTCAATGGCTACACCTTC
CDR3: CASSEARRLNGYTF
D: -
J: TRBJ1-2
V: TRBV6-1
size: -

DNA: TGTGCCAGCAGCTTAACTAGTTATCAGCCCCAGCATTTT
CDR3: CASSLTSYQPQHF
D: -
J: TRBJ1-5
V: TRBV7-2
size: -